These T cell receptor beta chains were read from a single sample in a study of glioma-infiltrating T cells. Using its own MiXCR run on the multiplex PCR reads, TCRdb lists one record per CDR3 protein. The sample holds about 93,000 distinct CDR3 sequences, about 37% seen once. Sequencing input: glioma tissue, nonneoplastic brain tissue, or PBMCs (not recorded which). Every receptor here comes from a human donor with low-grade glioma or glioblastoma, undergoing nonglioma brain surgery, or in good health (not recorded which). CDR3s include the opening cysteine and the closing phenylalanine or tryptophan. Each record gives: D gene, V gene, clone size, J gene, CDR3 protein, CDR3 DNA. D genes are given only for firm matches. Clone size, where shown, is once, few, many, or a class for clones that have expanded.

D: -
V: TRBV7-2
size: many
J: TRBJ2-3
CDR3: CASSGALSQHTDTQYF
DNA: TGTGCCAGCAGCGGTGCTTTGTCTCAACACACAGATACGCAGTATTTT

D: -
V: TRBV25-1
size: many
J: TRBJ1-1
CDR3: CASSKITAGLNTEAFF
DNA: TGTGCCAGCAGTAAAATCACCGCAGGGTTGAACACTGAAGCTTTCTTT

D: TRBD1
V: TRBV20-1
size: many
J: TRBJ2-7
CDR3: CSALDRGRSYEQYF
DNA: TGCAGTGCCCTTGACAGGGGAAGGTCCTACGAGCAGTACTTC

D: -
V: TRBV7-8
size: -
J: TRBJ2-1
CDR3: CVSSSPGEQSF
DNA: TGTGTTAGCAGCTCCCCCGGTGAGCAGTCCTTC

D: -
V: TRBV12-3/TRBV12-4
size: many
J: TRBJ1-2
CDR3: CASRSSGPDGYTF
DNA: TGTGCCAGCAGGTCGAGCGGTCCCGATGGCTACACCTTC

D: -
V: TRBV12-3/TRBV12-4
size: many
J: TRBJ2-3
CDR3: CASSLGLGADTQYF
DNA: TGTGCCAGCAGTTTAGGACTGGGGGCAGATACGCAGTATTTT

D: -
V: TRBV18
size: many
J: TRBJ2-7
CDR3: CASSKSTDIFYEQYF
DNA: TGTGCCAGCTCAAAGTCGACGGACATCTTCTACGAGCAGTACTTC

D: TRBD2
V: TRBV6-2/TRBV6-3
size: many
J: TRBJ2-5
CDR3: CASSYGVGLAGAETQYF
DNA: TGTGCCAGCAGTTACGGAGTCGGCCTAGCGGGAGCTGAGACCCAGTACTTC

D: TRBD1
V: TRBV5-1
size: many
J: TRBJ2-5
CDR3: CASLGQDGETQYF
DNA: TGCGCCAGCCTCGGACAGGATGGAGAGACCCAGTACTTC

D: TRBD1
V: TRBV20-1
size: -
J: TRBJ1-1
CDR3: CSARPSGQGHMNTEAFF
DNA: TGCAGTGCTAGACCATCCGGACAGGGCCACATGAACACTGAAGCTTTCTTT

D: -
V: TRBV2
size: -
J: TRBJ2-1
CDR3: CASRGGLVNNEQFF
DNA: TGTGCCAGCAGGGGGGGGCTAGTGAACAATGAGCAGTTCTTC

D: -
V: TRBV7-2
size: many
J: TRBJ1-1
CDR3: CASSSKYKGTGRNTEAFF
DNA: TGTGCCAGCAGCTCCAAATATAAAGGAACAGGGAGGAACACTGAAGCTTTCTTT

D: TRBD1
V: TRBV6-2/TRBV6-3
size: many
J: TRBJ2-1
CDR3: CASTPGQGSYNEQFF
DNA: TGTGCCAGCACACCGGGACAGGGTTCCTACAATGAGCAGTTCTTC

D: -
V: TRBV15
size: -
J: TRBJ2-2
CDR3: CSTSCSRNTGELFF
DNA: TGTTCCACCAGCTGTAGCAGAAACACCGGGGAGCTGTTTTTT

D: -
V: TRBV5-6
size: few
J: TRBJ2-3
CDR3: CASSFTPDTQYF
DNA: TGTGCCAGCAGCTTCACGCCAGATACGCAGTATTTT

D: -
V: TRBV27
size: many
J: TRBJ2-3
CDR3: CASSLRRHTDTQYF
DNA: TGTGCCAGCAGTTTACGCAGGCACACAGATACGCAGTATTTT

D: -
V: TRBV2
size: many
J: TRBJ1-1
CDR3: CASILQGEGTEAFF
DNA: TGTGCCAGCATTCTACAGGGAGAGGGCACTGAAGCTTTCTTT

D: -
V: TRBV29-1
size: -
J: TRBJ2-2
CDR3: CSVETELNTGELFF
DNA: TGCAGCGTTGAGACAGAACTGAACACCGGGGAGCTGTTTTTT

D: TRBD1
V: TRBV19
size: many
J: TRBJ1-1
CDR3: CASSSRRQGGRTEAFF
DNA: TGTGCCAGTAGTTCCCGACGACAGGGAGGAAGGACTGAAGCTTTCTTT

D: -
V: TRBV5-1
size: -
J: TRBJ2-5
CDR3: CASSLGSQGQTQYF
DNA: TGCGCCAGCAGCTTGGGGTCTCAAGGGCAGACCCAGTACTTC

D: -
V: TRBV4-1
size: few
J: TRBJ2-7
CDR3: CASSLTGDEQYF
DNA: TGCGCCAGCAGCCTTACGGGGGACGAGCAGTACTTC

D: TRBD2
V: TRBV6-1
size: -
J: TRBJ2-3
CDR3: CASSRLAEHFSTDTQYF
DNA: TGTGCCAGCAGTAGACTAGCGGAGCATTTTAGCACAGACACGCAGTATTTT

D: -
V: TRBV14
size: -
J: TRBJ1-2
CDR3: CASSQIRPYGYTF
DNA: TGTGCCAGCAGCCAGATCAGGCCGTATGGCTACACCTTC

D: -
V: TRBV29-1
size: many
J: TRBJ2-7
CDR3: CSVEITSYEQYF
DNA: TGCAGCGTTGAAATTACCTCCTACGAGCAGTACTTC

D: -
V: TRBV19
size: -
J: TRBJ2-3
CDR3: CDSRTSFAVTDTEYF
DNA: TGTGACAGTAGAACCTCTTTCGCCGTCACAGATACGGAGTATTTT

D: -
V: TRBV3-1
size: many
J: TRBJ1-2
CDR3: CASSYDSLGGGYTF
DNA: TGTGCCAGCAGCTACGACAGCCTCGGTGGTGGCTACACCTTC

D: -
V: TRBV28
size: -
J: TRBJ2-2
CDR3: CASRRPGTVELFF
DNA: TGTGCCAGCAGGCGTCCCGGGACCGTTGAGCTGTTTTTT

D: -
V: TRBV7-9
size: many
J: TRBJ1-2
CDR3: CASSLGQLSGYTF
DNA: TGTGCCAGCAGCTTAGGACAGCTATCCGGCTACACCTTC

D: -
V: TRBV4-1
size: many
J: TRBJ1-2
CDR3: CASSQEGFYGYTF
DNA: TGCGCCAGCAGCCAAGAAGGGTTCTATGGCTACACCTTC

D: -
V: TRBV29-1
size: few
J: TRBJ2-7
CDR3: CSVSGARSSYEQYF
DNA: TGCAGCGTCTCCGGGGCCCGAAGCTCCTACGAGCAGTACTTC

D: TRBD1
V: TRBV19
size: many
J: TRBJ1-5
CDR3: CASRRQGYNQPQHF
DNA: TGTGCCAGTAGGAGACAGGGGTACAATCAGCCCCAGCATTTT